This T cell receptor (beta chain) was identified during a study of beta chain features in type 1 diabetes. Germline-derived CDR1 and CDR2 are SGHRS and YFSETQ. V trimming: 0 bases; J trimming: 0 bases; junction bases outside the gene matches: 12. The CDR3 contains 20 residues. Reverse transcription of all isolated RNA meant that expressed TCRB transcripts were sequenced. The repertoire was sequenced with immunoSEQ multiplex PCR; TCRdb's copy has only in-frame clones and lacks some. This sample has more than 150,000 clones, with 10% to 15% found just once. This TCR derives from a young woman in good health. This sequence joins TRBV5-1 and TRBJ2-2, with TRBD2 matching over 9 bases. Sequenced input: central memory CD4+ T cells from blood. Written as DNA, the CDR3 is TGCGCCAGCAGCTTGGAGAGACTAGCGGTGATTATTTCGAACACCGGGGAGCTGTTTTTT. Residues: CASSLERLAVIISNTGELFF.